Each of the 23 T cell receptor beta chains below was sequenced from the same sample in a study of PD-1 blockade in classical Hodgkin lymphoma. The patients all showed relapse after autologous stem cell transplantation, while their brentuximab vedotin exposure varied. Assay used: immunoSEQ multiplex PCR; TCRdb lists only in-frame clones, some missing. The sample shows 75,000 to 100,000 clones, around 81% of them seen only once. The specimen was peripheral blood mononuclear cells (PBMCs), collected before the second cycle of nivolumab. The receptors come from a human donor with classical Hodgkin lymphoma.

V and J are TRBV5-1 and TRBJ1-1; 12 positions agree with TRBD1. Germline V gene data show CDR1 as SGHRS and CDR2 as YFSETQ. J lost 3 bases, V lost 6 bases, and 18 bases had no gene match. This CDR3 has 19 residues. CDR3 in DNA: TGCGCCAGCAAATCCTTGGTAAGGGACAGGGGGCTGGGTGACACTGAAGCTTTCTTT. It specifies CASKSLVRDRGLGDTEAFF.

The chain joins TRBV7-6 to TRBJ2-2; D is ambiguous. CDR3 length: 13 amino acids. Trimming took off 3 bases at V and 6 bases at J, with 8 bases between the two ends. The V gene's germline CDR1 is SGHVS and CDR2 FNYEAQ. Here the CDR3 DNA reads TGTGCCAGCAGCTTCAGTCCGCCCGGGGAGCTGTTTTTT. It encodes CASSFSPPGELFF.

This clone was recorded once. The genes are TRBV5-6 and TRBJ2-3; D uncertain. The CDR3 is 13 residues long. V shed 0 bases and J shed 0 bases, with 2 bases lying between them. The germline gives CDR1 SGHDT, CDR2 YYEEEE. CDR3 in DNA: TGTGCCAGCAGCTTGGCGAGCACAGATACGCAGTATTTT. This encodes CASSLASTDTQYF.

CDR3 sequence (DNA): TGTGCCAGCAGCGTGCTGGGACTAGCGCTGGGTGAGCAGTTCTTC. Translated, it gives CASSVLGLALGEQFF. This chain connects TRBV9 to TRBJ2-1; 10 bases are a match to TRBD2. Germline V gene sequence: CDR1 SGDLS, CDR2 YYNGEE. The CDR3 extends over 15 amino acids. The J segment lost 9 bases and the V segment lost 2 bases, leaving 8 bases of the junction unmatched. Full variable domain (remainder filled in from reference TRBV9 and TRBJ2-1): DSGVTQTPKHLITATGQRVTLRCSPRSGDLSVYWYQQSLDQGLQFLIQYYNGEERAKGNILERFSAQQFPDLHSELNLSSLELGDSALYFCASSVLGLALGEQFFGPGTRLTVL.

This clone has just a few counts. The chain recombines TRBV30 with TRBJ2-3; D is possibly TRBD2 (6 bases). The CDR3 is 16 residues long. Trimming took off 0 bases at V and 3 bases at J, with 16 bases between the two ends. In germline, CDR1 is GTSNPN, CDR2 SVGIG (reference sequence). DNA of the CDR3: TGTGCCTGGAGTGTAACCGGGACTCCGACTACAGATACGCAGTATTTT. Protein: CAWSVTGTPTTDTQYF.

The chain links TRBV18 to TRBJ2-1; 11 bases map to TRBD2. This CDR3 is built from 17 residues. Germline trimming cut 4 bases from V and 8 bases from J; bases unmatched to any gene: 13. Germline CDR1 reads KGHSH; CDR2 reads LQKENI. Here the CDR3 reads CASSRTSGRGVGYEQFF. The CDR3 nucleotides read TGTGCCAGCTCACGTACTAGCGGGAGAGGGGTCGGCTATGAGCAGTTCTTC. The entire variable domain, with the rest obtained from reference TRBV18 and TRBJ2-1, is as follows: NAGVMQNPRHLVRRRGQEARLRCSPMKGHSHVYWYRQLPEEGLKFMVYLQKENIIDESGMPKERFSAEFPKEGPSILRIQQVVRGDSAAYFCASSRTSGRGVGYEQFFGPGTRLTVL.

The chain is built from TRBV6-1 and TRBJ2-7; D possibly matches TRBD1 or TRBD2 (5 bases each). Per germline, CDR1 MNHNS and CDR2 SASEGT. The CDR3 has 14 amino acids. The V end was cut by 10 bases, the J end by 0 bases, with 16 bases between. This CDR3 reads CATNPWGNSYEQYF. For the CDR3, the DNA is TGTGCCACCAACCCTTGGGGGAACTCCTACGAGCAGTACTTC.

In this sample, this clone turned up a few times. CDR3 in amino acids: CASSWDEGGNTEAFF. CDR3 coding DNA: TGCGCCAGCAGTTGGGATGAGGGGGGGAACACTGAAGCTTTCTTT. The rearrangement joins TRBV23-1 to TRBJ1-1; perhaps TRBD1 as D (6 bases). Being an ORF, TRBV23-1 has a function that is uncertain. The V and J ends lost 5 bases and 1 base respectively, with 14 bases between them. The CDR3 runs to 15 residues.

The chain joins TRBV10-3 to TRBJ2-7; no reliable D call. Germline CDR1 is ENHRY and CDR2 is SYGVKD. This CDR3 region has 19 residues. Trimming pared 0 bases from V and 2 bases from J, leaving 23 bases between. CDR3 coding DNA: TGTGCCATCAGTGAGTCGATGTTCCAAAGCAAGCCGTCTACCTACGAGCAGTACTTC. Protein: CAISESMFQSKPSTYEQYF.

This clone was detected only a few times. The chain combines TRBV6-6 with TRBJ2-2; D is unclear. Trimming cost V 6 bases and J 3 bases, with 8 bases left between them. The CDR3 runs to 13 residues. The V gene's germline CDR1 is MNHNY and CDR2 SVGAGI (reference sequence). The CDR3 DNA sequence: TGTGCCAGCAGGTTCACCGACACCGGGGAGCTGTTTTTT. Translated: CASRFTDTGELFF.

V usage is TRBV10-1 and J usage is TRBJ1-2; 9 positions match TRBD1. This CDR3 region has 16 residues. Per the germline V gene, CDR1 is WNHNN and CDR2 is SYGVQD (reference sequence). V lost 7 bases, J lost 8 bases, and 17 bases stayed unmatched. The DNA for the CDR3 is TGCGCCAGCACGGGACAGGGAGAGCCTCGGTTCGGCGGCTACACCTTC. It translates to CASTGQGEPRFGGYTF.

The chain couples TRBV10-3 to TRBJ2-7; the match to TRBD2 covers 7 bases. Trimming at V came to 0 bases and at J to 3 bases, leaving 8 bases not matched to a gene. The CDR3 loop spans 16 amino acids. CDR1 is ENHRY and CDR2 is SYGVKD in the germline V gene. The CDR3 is CAISESTPASGYEQYF. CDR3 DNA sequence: TGTGCCATCAGTGAGTCGACTCCGGCTAGCGGCTACGAGCAGTACTTC.

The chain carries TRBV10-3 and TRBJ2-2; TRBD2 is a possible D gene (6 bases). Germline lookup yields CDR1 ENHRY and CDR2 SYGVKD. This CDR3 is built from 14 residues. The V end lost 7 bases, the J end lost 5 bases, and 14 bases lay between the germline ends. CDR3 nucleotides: TGTGCCATCACGCAGGGACTGACTACCGGGGAGCTGTTTTTT. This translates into CAITQGLTTGELFF.

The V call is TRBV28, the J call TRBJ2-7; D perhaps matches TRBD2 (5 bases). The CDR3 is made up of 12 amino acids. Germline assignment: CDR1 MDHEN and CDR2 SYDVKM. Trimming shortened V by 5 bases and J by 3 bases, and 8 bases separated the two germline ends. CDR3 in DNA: TGTGCCAGCAGTCGGGGTCTCTACGAGCAGTACTTC. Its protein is CASSRGLYEQYF.

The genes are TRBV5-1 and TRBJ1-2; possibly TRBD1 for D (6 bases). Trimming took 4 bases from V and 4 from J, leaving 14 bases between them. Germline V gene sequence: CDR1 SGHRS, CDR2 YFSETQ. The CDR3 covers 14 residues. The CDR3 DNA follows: TGCGCCAGCAGCCCACATACAGGGTCCTATGGCTACACCTTC. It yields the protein CASSPHTGSYGYTF.

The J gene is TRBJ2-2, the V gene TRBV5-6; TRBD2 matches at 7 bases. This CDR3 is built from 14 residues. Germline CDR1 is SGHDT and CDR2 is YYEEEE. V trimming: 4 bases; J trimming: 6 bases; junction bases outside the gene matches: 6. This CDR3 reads CASSPPGRAGELFF. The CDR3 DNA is TGTGCCAGCAGCCCCCCGGGGAGGGCCGGGGAGCTGTTTTTT.

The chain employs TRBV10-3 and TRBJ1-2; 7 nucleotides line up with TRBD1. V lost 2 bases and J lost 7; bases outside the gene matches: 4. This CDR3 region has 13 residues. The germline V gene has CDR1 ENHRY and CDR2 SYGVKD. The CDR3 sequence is CAISEGQERGYTF. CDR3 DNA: TGTGCCATCAGTGAGGGACAGGAACGTGGCTACACCTTC.

CDR3 DNA sequence: TGTGCCTGGAGTGTACTGCGAGAACTCGAGCAGTACTTC. Amino acid sequence: CAWSVLRELEQYF. The chain couples TRBV30 to TRBJ2-7, with D hard to call. V was trimmed by 0 bases and J by 6 bases, leaving 12 bases between them. The CDR3 length is 13 residues. Germline V gives CDR1 GTSNPN, CDR2 SVGIG (reference sequence).

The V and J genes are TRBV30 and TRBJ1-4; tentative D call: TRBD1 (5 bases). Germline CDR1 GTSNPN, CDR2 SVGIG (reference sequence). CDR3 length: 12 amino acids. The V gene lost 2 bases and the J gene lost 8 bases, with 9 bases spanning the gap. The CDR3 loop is CAWSFAGEKLFF. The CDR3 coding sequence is TGTGCCTGGAGTTTCGCAGGGGAAAAACTGTTTTTT.

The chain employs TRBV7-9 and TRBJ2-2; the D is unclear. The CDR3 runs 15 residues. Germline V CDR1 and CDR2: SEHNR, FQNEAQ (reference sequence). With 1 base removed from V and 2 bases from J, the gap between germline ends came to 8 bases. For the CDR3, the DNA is TGTGCCAGCAGCTTAGGAGTCATAAACACCGGGGAGCTGTTTTTT. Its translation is CASSLGVINTGELFF.

The CDR3 DNA reads as TGTGCCAGCAGCTTTATGGACGAATCCACCTACGAGCAGTACTTC. It translates to CASSFMDESTYEQYF. V usage is TRBV11-1 and J usage is TRBJ2-7; D is ambiguous. Between the trimmed V and J ends, which lost 3 bases and 2 bases, there was a span of 14 bases. This CDR3 spans 15 amino acids. Per germline, CDR1 SGHAT and CDR2 FQDESV (reference sequence). Variable domain in full (rest from reference TRBV11-1 and TRBJ2-7): EAEVAQSPRYKITEKSQAVAFWCDPISGHATLYWYRQILGQGPELLVQFQDESVVDDSQLPKDRFSAERLKGVDSTLKIQPAELGDSAMYLCASSFMDESTYEQYFGPGTRLTVT.

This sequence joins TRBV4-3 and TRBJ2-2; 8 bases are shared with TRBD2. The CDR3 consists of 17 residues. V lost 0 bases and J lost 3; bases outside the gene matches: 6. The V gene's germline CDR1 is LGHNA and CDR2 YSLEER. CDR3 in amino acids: CASSQDLTSGYTGELFF. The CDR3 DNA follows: TGCGCCAGCAGCCAAGATCTCACTAGCGGTTACACCGGGGAGCTGTTTTTT.

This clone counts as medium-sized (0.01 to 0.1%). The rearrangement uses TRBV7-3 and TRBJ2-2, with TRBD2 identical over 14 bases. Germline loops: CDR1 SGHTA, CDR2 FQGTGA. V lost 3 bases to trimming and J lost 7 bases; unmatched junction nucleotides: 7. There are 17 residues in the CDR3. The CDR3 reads CASSFTGTSGSGGELFF. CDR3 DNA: TGTGCCAGCAGCTTCACCGGGACTAGCGGGAGTGGCGGGGAGCTGTTTTTT. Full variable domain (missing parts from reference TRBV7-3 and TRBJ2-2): GAGVSQTPSNKVTEKGKYVELRCDPISGHTALYWYRQSLGQGPEFLIYFQGTGAADDSGLPNDRFFAVRPEGSVSTLKIQRTERGDSAVYLCASSFTGTSGSGGELFFGEGSRLTVL.